This T cell receptor beta chain derives from a study of blood T cell repertoires in COVID-19 (dated by TCRdb to 2020 to 2021). Background on the whole study: Collaborator samples came from the United States, Italy and Spain and covered acute and convalescent phases of COVID-19. The samples were drawn from the first 160 participants of the ongoing ImmuneRACE study and from more than 1,000 subjects provided by 6 global collaborators. The repertoires were made available in a free public database intended to serve as a resource for research on the immune response to SARS-CoV-2. Deeply sampled blood TCRbeta repertoires from subjects exposed to, actively infected with, or recovered from COVID-19 were included in the dataset. The prospective study material was composed of cDNA or gDNA derived from T cells, B-cell-depleted T cells, or PBMCs. Where available, HLA class I and class II types were taken from metadata supplied by the sample provider and were not determined by assay-based typing. The sample metadata nearly always contained a de-identified subject ID, COVID-19 status, age in years and sex.

Overall results and qualifications from the work: The amount of clinical and demographic metadata varied by source and participant and was provided uncurated.

A note on this clone: The antigen it recognizes is unknown. Per-base qualities were not stored, and no clone one base away is much larger.

TCRbeta CDR3 regions were amplified from genomic DNA using the immunoSEQ Assay, a bias-controlled multiplex PCR. In the source study's methods: The number of nucleated cells in each sample was estimated from the amplification of reference gene primers within the assay. To quantify the absolute abundance of each unique TCRbeta CDR3 rearrangement, sequence reads were collapsed and filtered. For each sample, productive Simpson clonality was calculated by taking the square root of Simpson's diversity index across productive rearrangements. The table comes from immuneACCESS by way of TCRdb, which keeps in-frame sequences with V and J called. Part of the clones is missing from these tables; in studies checked, under half for an unresolved V gene and the rest for unknown reasons. The D gene and trimming were derived from the DNA, and the V and J assignments and clone size from that table. Recorded for this sample are around 200,000 clones; roughly four fifths of them occurred a single time. About 6.5% of the sample comes from the top ten.

Each collaborating institution followed its own protocols to collect whole blood in K2EDTA tubes. For TCRbeta analysis, collaborator samples were shipped as frozen whole blood, as isolated PBMCs, or as DNA extracted from either sample type. The clonotype was recovered from a woman in her thirties or forties with acute or convalescent COVID-19. The sequenced material came from peripheral blood.

Here is the DNA: TGCGCCAGCAGCTGGGGGGACAGGTTGGTGACTAATGAAAAACTGTTTTTT. This is translated as CASSWGDRLVTNEKLFF. Here the chain combines TRBV5-1 and TRBJ1-4; the junction holds 8 bases that match TRBD1. CDR3 length: 17 amino acids, cysteine to phenylalanine. Only the CDR3 DNA stays, 51 bases, in frame from base 1. The germline V gene encodes CDR1 SGHRS and CDR2 YFSETQ. Clipping removes 3 bases from V and 2 bases from J, with 9 as the unmatched junction base count.